This entry concerns a single T cell receptor beta chain. The CDR3 is made up of 13 amino acids. Trimming cost V 3 bases and J 5 bases, with 9 bases left between them. Germline CDR1 reads SGHTS; CDR2 reads YDEGEE. This sample is drawn from a study of blood T cell repertoires in COVID-19. Study in general: PBMCs, B-cell-depleted T cells, or T cells were the source of the cDNA or gDNA that made up the material.

In the authors' workflow: Nucleated cell counts were estimated from reference gene primer amplification. Repertoires were generated with immunoSEQ multiplex PCR, while TCRdb's copy carries only in-frame clones and drops some. Clone size and the V and J calls come from that table; the DNA yielded D and trimming. This table has 95,000 to 120,000 clones, approximately 83% appearing once. The sequencing sample was made of peripheral blood. The V call is TRBV5-8, the J call TRBJ1-5; a possible D gene is TRBD1 (6 bases). The clonotype was recovered from a woman in her 70s with acute or convalescent COVID-19. As DNA, the CDR3 is TGTGCCAGCAGCTATGGACAGTATCAGCCCCAGCATTTT. This gives the protein CASSYGQYQPQHF.